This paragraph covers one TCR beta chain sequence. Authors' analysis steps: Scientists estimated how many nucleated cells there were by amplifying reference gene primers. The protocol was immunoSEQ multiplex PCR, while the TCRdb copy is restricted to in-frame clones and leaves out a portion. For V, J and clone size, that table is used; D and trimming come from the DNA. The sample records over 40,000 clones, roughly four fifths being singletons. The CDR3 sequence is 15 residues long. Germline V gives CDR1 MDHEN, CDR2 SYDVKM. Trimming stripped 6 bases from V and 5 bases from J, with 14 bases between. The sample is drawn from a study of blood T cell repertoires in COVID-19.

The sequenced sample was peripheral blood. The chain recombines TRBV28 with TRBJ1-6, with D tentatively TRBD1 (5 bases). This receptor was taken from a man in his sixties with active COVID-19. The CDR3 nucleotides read TGTGCCAGCAGGCCCTCGCGGGGGGATAATTCACCCCTCCACTTT. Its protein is CASRPSRGDNSPLHF.